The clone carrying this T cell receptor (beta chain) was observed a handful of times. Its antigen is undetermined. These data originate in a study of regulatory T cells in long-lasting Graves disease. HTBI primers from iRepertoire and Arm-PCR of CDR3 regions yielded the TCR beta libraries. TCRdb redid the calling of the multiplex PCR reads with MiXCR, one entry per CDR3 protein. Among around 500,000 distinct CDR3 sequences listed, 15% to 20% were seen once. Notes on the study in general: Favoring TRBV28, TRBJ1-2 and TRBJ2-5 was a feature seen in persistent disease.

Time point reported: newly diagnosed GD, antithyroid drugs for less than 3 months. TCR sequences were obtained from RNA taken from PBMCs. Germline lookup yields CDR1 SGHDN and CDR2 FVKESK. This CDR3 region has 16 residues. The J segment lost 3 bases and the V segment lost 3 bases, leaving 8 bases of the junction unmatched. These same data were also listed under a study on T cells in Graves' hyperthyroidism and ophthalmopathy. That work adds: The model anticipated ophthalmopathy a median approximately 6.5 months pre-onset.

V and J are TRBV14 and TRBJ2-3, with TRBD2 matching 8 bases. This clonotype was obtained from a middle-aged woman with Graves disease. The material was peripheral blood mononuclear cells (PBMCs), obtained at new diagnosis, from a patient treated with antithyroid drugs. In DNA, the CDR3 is TGTGCCAGCAGCCAGAGGAGCGGGGGTCCAACAGATACGCAGTATTTT. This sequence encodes CASSQRSGGPTDTQYF.